This is a list of T cell receptor beta chains from one sample in a study of cytomegalovirus exposure and HLA in healthy donors. Clones were sequenced by immunoSEQ multiplex PCR, and TCRdb holds only the in-frame ones, with some missing. The sample consists of roughly 75,000 clones, approximately 94% of them appearing once. Specimen: PBMCs. The receptors were gathered from a man younger than 30 in good health and CMV-seropositive. Both conserved end residues are part of each CDR3. The order of the fields is V gene, D gene, clone size, J gene, CDR3 protein, CDR3 DNA. D genes are given only for firm matches. Not every row has a clone size; where given, it reads once, few, many or a size class.

V: TRBV7-9; D: TRBD1; size: NA; J: TRBJ2-1; CDR3: CASSYHRGPDEQFF; DNA: TGTGCCAGCAGCTATCACAGGGGTCCAGATGAGCAGTTCTTC
V: TRBV7-9; D: NA; size: once; J: TRBJ2-1; CDR3: CASSLTPPRSRGDEQFF; DNA: TGTGCCAGCAGCTTAACCCCTCCTAGATCGCGGGGAGATGAGCAGTTCTTC
V: TRBV6-7; D: NA; size: NA; J: TRBJ2-3; CDR3: CASSRGTERTFTDTQYF; DNA: TGTGCCAGCAGCCGCGGGACGGAGAGAACTTTCACAGATACGCAGTATTTT
V: TRBV13; D: TRBD1; size: NA; J: TRBJ2-7; CDR3: CASSPWDSVYEQYF; DNA: TGTGCCAGCAGCCCCTGGGACAGCGTATACGAGCAGTACTTC
V: TRBV2; D: TRBD1; size: NA; J: TRBJ2-1; CDR3: CASSALTGTYNEQFF; DNA: TGTGCCAGCAGTGCACTGACAGGGACCTACAATGAGCAGTTCTTC
V: TRBV7-3; D: TRBD2; size: NA; J: TRBJ2-3; CDR3: CASSHSGLITDTQYF; DNA: TGTGCCAGCAGCCATAGCGGGCTGATCACAGATACGCAGTATTTT
V: TRBV5-4; D: NA; size: NA; J: TRBJ2-1; CDR3: CASSLIGQTLNEQFF; DNA: TGTGCCAGCAGCTTGATAGGACAAACTCTCAATGAGCAGTTCTTC
V: TRBV18; D: TRBD1; size: NA; J: TRBJ2-1; CDR3: CASSPGTGGNEQFF; DNA: TGTGCCAGCTCACCAGGGACAGGGGGCAATGAGCAGTTCTTC
V: TRBV28; D: NA; size: NA; J: TRBJ2-7; CDR3: CASNEGRYEQYF; DNA: TGTGCCAGCAATGAGGGTCGGTACGAGCAGTACTTC
V: TRBV9; D: TRBD2; size: NA; J: TRBJ2-3; CDR3: CASSYGGTDTQYF; DNA: TGTGCCAGCAGCTACGGGGGGACAGATACGCAGTATTTT
V: TRBV5-6; D: TRBD1; size: NA; J: TRBJ1-1; CDR3: CASSRPGTGVGGAFF; DNA: TGTGCCAGCAGCCGTCCCGGGACAGGGGTTGGGGGAGCTTTCTTT
V: TRBV28; D: NA; size: NA; J: TRBJ2-1; CDR3: CASSLVRQGLFF; DNA: TGTGCCAGCAGTTTGGTAAGGCAGGGACTGTTCTTC
V: TRBV7-9; D: TRBD1; size: NA; J: TRBJ1-3; CDR3: CASSLGRGVGNTIYF; DNA: TGTGCCAGCAGCTTAGGCAGGGGGGTCGGAAACACCATATATTTT
V: TRBV9; D: NA; size: NA; J: TRBJ2-7; CDR3: CASSGRAANSYEQYF; DNA: TGTGCCAGCAGCGGCAGGGCCGCGAACTCCTACGAGCAGTACTTC
V: TRBV5-6; D: NA; size: NA; J: TRBJ2-2; CDR3: CASSPTGNTGELFF; DNA: TGTGCCAGCAGCCCGACAGGGAACACCGGGGAGCTGTTTTTT
V: TRBV29-1; D: TRBD1; size: NA; J: TRBJ2-1; CDR3: CSGSGTGPYNEQFF; DNA: TGCAGCGGGAGCGGGACAGGGCCCTACAATGAGCAGTTCTTC
V: TRBV27; D: NA; size: NA; J: TRBJ2-7; CDR3: CASSLRQGYEQYF; DNA: TGTGCCAGCAGCCTACGGCAGGGCTACGAGCAGTACTTC
V: TRBV6-4; D: TRBD1; size: NA; J: TRBJ2-3; CDR3: CASSAEGQATDTQYF; DNA: TGTGCCAGCAGTGCGGAGGGACAGGCGACAGATACGCAGTATTTT
V: TRBV7-9; D: NA; size: NA; J: TRBJ2-2; CDR3: CASSLAGTRNTGELFF; DNA: TGTGCCAGCAGCTTAGCTGGGACAAGGAACACCGGGGAGCTGTTTTTT
V: TRBV2; D: NA; size: NA; J: TRBJ1-2; CDR3: CARNDYRIGGGYTF; DNA: TGTGCCAGAAATGATTACAGGATCGGGGGTGGCTACACCTTC
V: TRBV29-1; D: TRBD1; size: NA; J: TRBJ2-7; CDR3: CSHLRRGRREQYF; DNA: TGCAGTCACCTCCGCAGGGGGCGACGCGAGCAGTACTTC
V: TRBV5-1; D: TRBD2; size: NA; J: TRBJ2-3; CDR3: CASSLLAGEDTQYF; DNA: TGCGCCAGCAGCTTACTAGCGGGAGAGGATACGCAGTATTTT
V: TRBV6-4; D: TRBD1; size: NA; J: TRBJ2-2; CDR3: CASSETGATTGELFF; DNA: TGTGCCAGCAGTGAAACAGGGGCCACCACCGGGGAGCTGTTTTTT
V: TRBV6-1; D: NA; size: NA; J: TRBJ1-3; CDR3: CASGWVRAGNTIYF; DNA: TGTGCCAGCGGGTGGGTCAGGGCTGGAAACACCATATATTTT
V: TRBV5-4; D: NA; size: once; J: TRBJ2-7; CDR3: CASSLWATSYEQYF; DNA: TGTGCCAGCAGCTTGTGGGCCACGAGCTACGAGCAGTACTTC
V: TRBV28; D: TRBD1; size: NA; J: TRBJ1-1; CDR3: CATTRTGDGTEAFF; DNA: TGTGCCACCACAAGGACAGGGGACGGCACTGAAGCTTTCTTT
V: TRBV15; D: NA; size: NA; J: TRBJ2-2; CDR3: CATSNRGEAGELFF; DNA: TGTGCCACCAGCAATCGGGGAGAGGCCGGGGAGCTGTTTTTT
V: TRBV14; D: TRBD2; size: NA; J: TRBJ2-3; CDR3: CASSQASGGYTDTQYF; DNA: TGTGCCAGCAGCCAAGCTAGCGGGGGATACACAGATACGCAGTATTTT
V: TRBV15; D: TRBD1; size: NA; J: TRBJ1-2; CDR3: CATSSDRAFEGYTF; DNA: TGTGCCACCAGCAGCGACAGGGCGTTTGAGGGCTACACCTTC
V: TRBV28; D: TRBD1; size: NA; J: TRBJ2-5; CDR3: CASSLGQGETQYF; DNA: TGTGCCAGCAGCCTAGGACAGGGAGAGACCCAGTACTTC
V: TRBV5-1; D: TRBD1; size: NA; J: TRBJ2-2; CDR3: CASSFGGTGTGELFF; DNA: TGCGCCAGCAGCTTCGGCGGGACAGGAACCGGGGAGCTGTTTTTT
V: TRBV5-1; D: TRBD1; size: NA; J: TRBJ1-1; CDR3: CASSPQPRQGANTEAFF; DNA: TGCGCCAGCAGCCCCCAACCACGACAGGGGGCAAACACTGAAGCTTTCTTT
V: TRBV11-2; D: NA; size: NA; J: TRBJ2-7; CDR3: CASSLELAYEQYF; DNA: TGTGCCAGCAGCTTAGAACTAGCCTACGAGCAGTACTTC
V: TRBV7-9; D: NA; size: NA; J: TRBJ1-2; CDR3: CASSLSPRLYGYTF; DNA: TGTGCCAGCAGCTTAAGTCCCAGACTTTATGGCTACACCTTC
V: TRBV18; D: NA; size: NA; J: TRBJ2-3; CDR3: CASSPPLPVGTDTQYF; DNA: TGTGCCAGCTCACCACCGCTCCCGGTAGGCACAGATACGCAGTATTTT
V: TRBV14; D: NA; size: NA; J: TRBJ2-7; CDR3: CASSAAALWEQYF; DNA: TGTGCCAGCAGCGCTGCAGCGTTGTGGGAGCAGTACTTC
V: TRBV7-9; D: NA; size: NA; J: TRBJ2-7; CDR3: CASSLWPEQYF; DNA: TGTGCCAGCAGCTTATGGCCCGAGCAGTACTTC
V: TRBV2; D: TRBD2; size: NA; J: TRBJ2-3; CDR3: CASHRTSGLRDTQYF; DNA: TGTGCCAGCCACCGGACTAGCGGCCTAAGGGATACGCAGTATTTT
V: TRBV11-2; D: NA; size: NA; J: TRBJ2-5; CDR3: CASRPRVQETQYF; DNA: TGTGCCAGCAGACCACGGGTCCAAGAGACCCAGTACTTC
V: TRBV15; D: NA; size: NA; J: TRBJ2-1; CDR3: CATSREGAGRPYNEQFF; DNA: TGTGCCACCAGCAGAGAGGGAGCGGGCCGGCCCTACAATGAGCAGTTCTTC
V: TRBV5-6; D: NA; size: once; J: TRBJ2-3; CDR3: CASSSWAASDTQYF; DNA: TGTGCCAGCAGCTCATGGGCAGCTTCAGATACGCAGTATTTT
V: TRBV5-8; D: NA; size: NA; J: TRBJ2-7; CDR3: CASSQTRAVGEQYF; DNA: TGTGCCAGCAGCCAAACGAGGGCGGTGGGGGAGCAGTACTTC
V: TRBV5-1; D: TRBD2; size: NA; J: TRBJ2-5; CDR3: CASSLGSLAGRETQYF; DNA: TGCGCCAGCAGCTTGGGATCTCTAGCGGGAAGGGAGACCCAGTACTTC
V: TRBV4-2; D: NA; size: NA; J: TRBJ2-5; CDR3: CASSQDYEETQYF; DNA: TGTGCCAGCAGCCAGGACTACGAAGAGACCCAGTACTTC
V: TRBV4-2; D: NA; size: NA; J: TRBJ2-7; CDR3: CASSQESRYYYEQYF; DNA: TGTGCCAGCAGCCAAGAGTCCAGATACTACTACGAGCAGTACTTC